These 12 T cell receptor beta chains were sequenced from one sample in a study of T cells in Graves' hyperthyroidism and ophthalmopathy. Amplification of TCR beta CDR3 regions used RNA as the template. TCR CDR3 underwent first-round RT-PCR with the HTBI primer set. TCRdb used MiXCR to reprocess the multiplex PCR reads, holding one entry per CDR3 protein. The sample has roughly 100,000 distinct CDR3 sequences; about 45% are singletons. The sample was blood. The receptors were sampled from a man aged 40-49 years with Graves' hyperthyroidism.

The chain recombines TRBV6-2 or TRBV6-3 with TRBJ2-1, with 11 positions matching TRBD2. CDR3 length: 19 residues. V gave up 3 bases and J gave up 3 bases; unmatched junction bases: 13. Germline loops: CDR1 MNHEY, CDR2 SVGEGT. CDR3 in DNA: TGTGCCAGCAGTTATCCCTCCGTCTATAGCGGGGGGGGCTACAATGAGCAGTTCTTC. The encoded protein is CASSYPSVYSGGGYNEQFF.

This clonotype appeared many times. The chain joins TRBV5-6 to TRBJ1-1, with TRBD1 identical over 7 bases. The V and J ends lost 4 bases and 4 bases, in that order; junction bases with no gene match: 7. The germline CDR1 and CDR2 sequences are SGHDT and YYEEEE. The CDR3 is 14 residues long. This chain's CDR3 is CASSQTGSGTEAFF. Here the CDR3 DNA reads TGTGCCAGCAGCCAGACAGGGAGCGGCACTGAAGCTTTCTTT.

The chain recombines TRBV20-1 with TRBJ2-7, with D unclear. Germline assignment: CDR1 DFQATT and CDR2 SNEGSKA (reference sequence). The CDR3 is 11 residues long. The CDR3 is CSSPRGYEQYF. For the CDR3, the DNA is TGCAGCTCACCCCGCGGCTACGAGCAGTACTTC.

CDR3 in DNA: TGTGCCAGCAGTACCTCCGGGACTAGCAGCGAGACCCCGAACACTGAAGCTTTCTTT. Residues: CASSTSGTSSETPNTEAFF. This chain joins TRBV2 and TRBJ1-1; tentative D call: TRBD1 (5 bases). In germline, CDR1 is SNHLY, CDR2 FYNNEI. V was pared by 5 bases and J by 1 base, with 26 bases between. The CDR3 runs to 19 residues. Full variable domain (missing parts from reference TRBV2 and TRBJ1-1): EPEVTQTPSHQVTQMGQEVILRCVPISNHLYFYWYRQILGQKVEFLVSFYNNEISEKSEIFDDQFSVERPDGSNFTLKIRSTKLEDSAMYFCASSTSGTSSETPNTEAFFGQGTRLTVV.

This clonotype came up many times. This chain links TRBV19 with TRBJ2-6, with 7 bases identical to TRBD1. CDR3 length: 18 residues. Trimming took 6 bases from V and 0 from J; bases not matched to a gene: 11. The V gene's germline CDR1 is LNHDA and CDR2 SQIVND (reference sequence). CDR3 nucleotide sequence: TGTGCCAGTAGGGCCGGGACAGTGGGGATCTCTGGGGCCAACGTCCTGACTTTC. The encoded protein is CASRAGTVGISGANVLTF. Complete variable domain (other parts from reference TRBV19 and TRBJ2-6): DGGITQSPKYLFRKEGQNVTLSCEQNLNHDAMYWYRQDPGQGLRLIYYSQIVNDFQKGDIAEGYSVSREKKESFPLTVTSAQKNPTAFYLCASRAGTVGISGANVLTFGAGSRLTVL.

V and J are TRBV12-3 or TRBV12-4 and TRBJ2-1; D possibly corresponds to TRBD2 (7 bases). Trimming took off 6 bases at V and 6 bases at J, with 21 bases between the two ends. The CDR3 is 16 amino acids. CDR3 sequence: CASSLGGGQECNEQFF. The CDR3 nucleotides read TGTGCCAGCAGCTTGGGGGGGGGGCAAGAATGCAATGAGCAGTTCTTC.

The V call is TRBV5-1, the J call TRBJ1-1; a possible D gene is TRBD1 (5 bases). Germline CDR1 reads SGHRS; CDR2 reads YFSETQ. The CDR3 covers 16 residues. V was pared by 0 bases and J by 4 bases, with 16 bases between. CDR3: CASSLALSGGSTEAFF. The CDR3 DNA reads as TGCGCCAGCAGCTTGGCGCTGAGCGGGGGGAGCACTGAAGCTTTCTTT.

There are many counts of this clonotype. The chain links TRBV10-1 to TRBJ2-3, with 7 bases that match TRBD1. Germline V gene sequence: CDR1 WNHNN, CDR2 SYGVQD (reference sequence). CDR3 length equals 14 residues. With V trimmed by 3 bases and J by 4 bases, 4 bases remained unmatched. CDR3 DNA sequence: TGCGCCAGCAGTGATGACAGGGCCCCAGATACGCAGTATTTT. Protein product: CASSDDRAPDTQYF.

This clonotype was counted at least ten times. The chain employs TRBV5-1 and TRBJ2-3; D is possibly TRBD2 (5 bases). The V gene lost 4 bases and the J gene lost 5 bases, with 14 bases spanning the gap. The CDR3 sequence is 14 residues long. Germline CDR1 reads SGHRS; CDR2 reads YFSETQ. Here the CDR3 DNA reads TGCGCCAGCAGCCCGACCGGACGGGGAGATACGCAGTATTTT. It specifies CASSPTGRGDTQYF.

The V gene is TRBV7-9, the J gene TRBJ2-5; 8 bases map to TRBD1. Losses at the gene ends were 8 bases for V and 3 bases for J; bases not matched to a gene: 14. Germline values: CDR1 SEHNR, CDR2 FQNEAQ (reference sequence). The CDR3 is 16 amino acids. The CDR3 loop is CASSLRQGSYEETQYF. In DNA, the CDR3 is TGTGCCAGCTCACTCAGACAGGGGTCTTATGAAGAGACCCAGTACTTC. The whole variable domain, filled in from reference TRBV7-9 and TRBJ2-5, reads DTGVSQNPRHKITKRGQNVTFRCDPISEHNRLYWYRQTLGQGPEFLTYFQNEAQLEKSRLLSDRFSAERPKGSFSTLEIQRTEQGDSAMYLCASSLRQGSYEETQYFGPGTRLLVL.

This clonotype was found many times. The J gene is TRBJ2-7, the V gene TRBV29-1, with a possible D match to TRBD1 (6 bases). In germline, CDR1 is SQVTM, CDR2 ANQGSEA. V was pared by 6 bases and J by 5 bases, with 11 bases between. The length of the CDR3 is 11 residues. CDR3 nucleotide sequence: TGCAGCGTGGGGACAAACGACGAGCAGTACTTC. Translation: CSVGTNDEQYF.

As for this clonotype: With a much larger clone just one base away, this may be a read error. The chain has TRBV11-2 and TRBJ2-2; tentatively, D is TRBD1 or TRBD2 (5 bases each). This CDR3 has 13 residues. In germline, CDR1 is SGHAT, CDR2 FQNNGV. Here the CDR3 reads CAGSYEGPGELFF. CDR3 coding DNA: TGTGCCGGCAGCTATGAGGGACCCGGGGAGCTGTTTTTT.